These T cell receptor beta chains were read from a single sample in a study of cytotoxic CD8 clonotypes in ibrutinib-treated CLL. The method was immunoSEQ multiplex PCR; TCRdb's version includes in-frame clones alone and lacks a portion of them. This table has roughly 170,000 clones, under 90% appearing once. The starting material was PBMCs, obtained after 24 months of ibrutinib treatment. The origin of the receptors is a human donor with chronic lymphocytic leukemia. Each CDR3 is given with its conserved first and last residue. Fields, in order: CDR3 DNA, CDR3 protein, clone size, J gene, V gene, D gene. D genes are given only for firm matches. Rows give clone size only sometimes, using once, few, many, or a class for an expanded clone.

CDR3 DNA: TGTGCCACCTCAACCGGGACAGGGCGATCCTACACCTTC
CDR3 protein: CATSTGTGRSYTF
clone size: -
J gene: TRBJ1-2
V gene: TRBV7-3
D gene: TRBD1

CDR3 DNA: TGTGCCAGCAGCTCTACTGGACAGGGTAGGCAGACCCAGTACTTC
CDR3 protein: CASSSTGQGRQTQYF
clone size: -
J gene: TRBJ2-5
V gene: TRBV11-2
D gene: TRBD1

CDR3 DNA: TGTGCCAGCAGTGGGACTGAACAGCGGGAGACCCAGTACTTC
CDR3 protein: CASSGTEQRETQYF
clone size: -
J gene: TRBJ2-5
V gene: TRBV2
D gene: -

CDR3 DNA: TGTGCCAGCAGCTTCCAGGGGAACACTGAAGCTTTCTTT
CDR3 protein: CASSFQGNTEAFF
clone size: -
J gene: TRBJ1-1
V gene: TRBV7-3
D gene: -

CDR3 DNA: TGTGCCAGCTCACCACGGGACAGGCAGATGAACACTGAAGCTTTCTTT
CDR3 protein: CASSPRDRQMNTEAFF
clone size: -
J gene: TRBJ1-1
V gene: TRBV18
D gene: TRBD1

CDR3 DNA: TGTGCCAGCAGTTATTCTAGCGGTAAAAACATTCAGTACTTC
CDR3 protein: CASSYSSGKNIQYF
clone size: -
J gene: TRBJ2-4
V gene: TRBV6-5
D gene: TRBD2

CDR3 DNA: TGTGCCAGCAGCAAGGGACAGGGCAGCACTGAAGCTTTCTTT
CDR3 protein: CASSKGQGSTEAFF
clone size: -
J gene: TRBJ1-1
V gene: TRBV5-6
D gene: TRBD1

CDR3 DNA: TGTGCCAGCAGCCAAGTAGCAGACACTGAAGCTTTCTTT
CDR3 protein: CASSQVADTEAFF
clone size: -
J gene: TRBJ1-1
V gene: TRBV4-2
D gene: -

CDR3 DNA: TGTGCCAGCAGAATAATCCGGGACAGGGAATTTTGGAACACTGAAGCTTTCTTT
CDR3 protein: CASRIIRDREFWNTEAFF
clone size: -
J gene: TRBJ1-1
V gene: TRBV27
D gene: TRBD1

CDR3 DNA: TGTGCCAGCAGCTCTGGCTACCTGAACACTGAAGCTTTCTTT
CDR3 protein: CASSSGYLNTEAFF
clone size: -
J gene: TRBJ1-1
V gene: TRBV9
D gene: -

CDR3 DNA: TGCGCCAGCAGCCAAGATTTGGGAAATGAGCAGTTCTTC
CDR3 protein: CASSQDLGNEQFF
clone size: -
J gene: TRBJ2-1
V gene: TRBV4-1
D gene: -

CDR3 DNA: TGTGCCAGCAGCCCCCGCCCGGGAGGAGGGACAGATACGCAGTATTTT
CDR3 protein: CASSPRPGGGTDTQYF
clone size: few
J gene: TRBJ2-3
V gene: TRBV7-3
D gene: TRBD2

CDR3 DNA: TGTGCCAGCAGCCAAACAGGGGCCGTGAACACTGAAGCTTTCTTT
CDR3 protein: CASSQTGAVNTEAFF
clone size: -
J gene: TRBJ1-1
V gene: TRBV6-6
D gene: TRBD1

CDR3 DNA: TGTGCCAGCAGCTTTTGGGGGGACAATCAGCCCCAGCATTTT
CDR3 protein: CASSFWGDNQPQHF
clone size: once
J gene: TRBJ1-5
V gene: TRBV5-6
D gene: -

CDR3 DNA: TGCGCCAGCAGCCAAGATCGGAGGGTTGTGAACACTGAAGCTTTCTTT
CDR3 protein: CASSQDRRVVNTEAFF
clone size: -
J gene: TRBJ1-1
V gene: TRBV4-1
D gene: -

CDR3 DNA: TGTGCCAGCAGCCTGGGACAGGGTGGCGAAGAGACCCAGTACTTC
CDR3 protein: CASSLGQGGEETQYF
clone size: -
J gene: TRBJ2-5
V gene: TRBV4-2
D gene: TRBD1

CDR3 DNA: TGCGCCAGCAGCTTGGGATCGCTAGCCGATGATACGCAGTATTTT
CDR3 protein: CASSLGSLADDTQYF
clone size: -
J gene: TRBJ2-3
V gene: TRBV5-1
D gene: -

CDR3 DNA: TGTGCCAGCAGCCCGGGGACAGGGGTATTCGACGAGCAGTACTTC
CDR3 protein: CASSPGTGVFDEQYF
clone size: -
J gene: TRBJ2-7
V gene: TRBV5-6
D gene: TRBD1

CDR3 DNA: TGTGCCAGCAGTCTTTTAGTTGAGCAGTTCTTC
CDR3 protein: CASSLLVEQFF
clone size: -
J gene: TRBJ2-1
V gene: TRBV7-9
D gene: -

CDR3 DNA: TGTGCCAGCAGTTACGGCAGGGTTTCTCAGCCCCAGCATTTT
CDR3 protein: CASSYGRVSQPQHF
clone size: once
J gene: TRBJ1-5
V gene: TRBV6-5
D gene: -

CDR3 DNA: TGTGCCAGCTCACCGACCCCCGGAACTGAAGCTTTCTTT
CDR3 protein: CASSPTPGTEAFF
clone size: -
J gene: TRBJ1-1
V gene: TRBV18
D gene: -

CDR3 DNA: TGTGCCAGTAGTCTCAGGGATGGCGACACTGAAGCTTTCTTT
CDR3 protein: CASSLRDGDTEAFF
clone size: -
J gene: TRBJ1-1
V gene: TRBV19
D gene: -

CDR3 DNA: TGCAGCGTTGAAGACAGGGGTAGCAATCAGCCCCAGCATTTT
CDR3 protein: CSVEDRGSNQPQHF
clone size: once
J gene: TRBJ1-5
V gene: TRBV29-1
D gene: -

CDR3 DNA: TGTGCCATCAGTGAGAATTTGAGGGTTGGCCAGCCCCAGCATTTT
CDR3 protein: CAISENLRVGQPQHF
clone size: -
J gene: TRBJ1-5
V gene: TRBV10-3
D gene: -

CDR3 DNA: TGTGCCTGGAGTGTTCCTCCCCAGCGGAATGAGCAGTTCTTC
CDR3 protein: CAWSVPPQRNEQFF
clone size: -
J gene: TRBJ2-1
V gene: TRBV30
D gene: -

CDR3 DNA: TGTGCCAGCAGCCCCTCCAGGGGGGTAAACACTGAAGCTTTCTTT
CDR3 protein: CASSPSRGVNTEAFF
clone size: -
J gene: TRBJ1-1
V gene: TRBV7-3
D gene: TRBD1

CDR3 DNA: TGTGCCACCGTCCTGCGGGGGAAAGAGACCCAGTACTTC
CDR3 protein: CATVLRGKETQYF
clone size: -
J gene: TRBJ2-5
V gene: TRBV7-2
D gene: TRBD2